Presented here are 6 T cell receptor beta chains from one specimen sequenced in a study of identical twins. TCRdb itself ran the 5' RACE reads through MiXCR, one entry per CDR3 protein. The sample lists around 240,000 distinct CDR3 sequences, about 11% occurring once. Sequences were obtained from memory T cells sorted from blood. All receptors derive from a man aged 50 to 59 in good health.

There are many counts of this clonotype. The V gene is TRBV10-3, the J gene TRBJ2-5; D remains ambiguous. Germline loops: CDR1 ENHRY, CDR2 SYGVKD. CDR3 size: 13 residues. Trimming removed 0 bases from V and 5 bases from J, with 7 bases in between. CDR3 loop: CAISESRVETQYF. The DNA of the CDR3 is TGTGCCATCAGTGAGTCTAGGGTTGAGACCCAGTACTTC.

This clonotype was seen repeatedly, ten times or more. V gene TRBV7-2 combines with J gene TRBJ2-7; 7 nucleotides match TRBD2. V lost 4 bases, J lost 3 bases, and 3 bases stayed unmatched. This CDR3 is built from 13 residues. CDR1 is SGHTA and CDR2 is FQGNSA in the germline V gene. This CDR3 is CASSSGLSYEQYF. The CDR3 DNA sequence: TGTGCCAGCAGCTCGGGACTAAGCTACGAGCAGTACTTC.

The CDR3 sequence is CASSNPPGELFF. DNA of the CDR3: TGTGCCAGTAGTAACCCTCCCGGGGAGCTGTTTTTT. The chain uses TRBV19 and TRBJ2-2, with D unclear. Germline values: CDR1 LNHDA, CDR2 SQIVND (reference sequence). V lost 4 bases and J 6 bases, leaving 6 bases between the germline ends. This CDR3 is built from 12 residues.

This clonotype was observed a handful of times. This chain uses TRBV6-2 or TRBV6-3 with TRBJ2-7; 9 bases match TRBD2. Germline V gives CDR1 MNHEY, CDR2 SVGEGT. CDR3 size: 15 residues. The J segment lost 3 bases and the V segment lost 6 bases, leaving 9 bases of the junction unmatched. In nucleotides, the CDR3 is TGTGCCAGCAGCCTTAGCGGGGGCCCCCACTACGAGCAGTACTTC. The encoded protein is CASSLSGGPHYEQYF.

DNA of the CDR3: TGTGCCAGCAGCCTCCTCCGGGACAGGGGCCGTGAGCAGTTCTTC. This translates into CASSLLRDRGREQFF. V and J are TRBV7-9 and TRBJ2-1, with TRBD1 matching 10 bases. This CDR3 comprises 15 residues. CDR1 and CDR2 from the germline V gene are SEHNR and FQNEAQ (reference sequence). The V gene end was trimmed by 5 bases and the J gene end by 9 bases; junction bases not matched to a gene: 10. Filled out from reference TRBV7-9 and TRBJ2-1, the complete variable domain reads DTGVSQNPRHKITKRGQNVTFRCDPISEHNRLYWYRQTLGQGPEFLTYFQNEAQLEKSRLLSDRFSAERPKGSFSTLEIQRTEQGDSAMYLCASSLLRDRGREQFFGPGTRLTVL.

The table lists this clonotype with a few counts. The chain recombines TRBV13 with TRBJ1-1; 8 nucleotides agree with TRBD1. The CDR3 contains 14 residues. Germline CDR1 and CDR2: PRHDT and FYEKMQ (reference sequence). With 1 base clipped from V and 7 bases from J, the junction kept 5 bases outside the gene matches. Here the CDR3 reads CASSLDRGWGEAFF. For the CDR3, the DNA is TGTGCCAGCAGCTTAGACAGGGGGTGGGGTGAAGCTTTCTTT.